A selection of T cell receptor beta chains follows, all from one sample in a study of spatial heterogeneity in lung cancer. MiXCR, applied by TCRdb to the 5' RACE reads, yields one record per CDR3 protein. The sample contains some 8,700 distinct CDR3 sequences, 12% of which appear only once. Here the sequenced sample was lung tumor tissue, taken at surgery. The source is a male donor with early-stage non-small cell lung cancer. The CDR3 runs from the conserved cysteine through the conserved F or W. Fields, in order: clone size, V gene, D gene, J gene, CDR3 DNA, CDR3 protein. D genes are given only for firm matches. Not every row has a clone size; where given, it reads once, few, many or a size class.

many,TRBV6-1,TRBD2,TRBJ2-1,TGTGCCAGCAGAGCCGGACTAGCGGGAGGGCCCAGGAATGAGCAGTTCTTC,CASRAGLAGGPRNEQFF
many,TRBV7-9,TRBD1,TRBJ2-5,TGTGCCAGCAGCGCGGGGACAGGGTTCCAAGAGACCCAGTACTTC,CASSAGTGFQETQYF
medium-sized,TRBV7-3,NA,TRBJ2-1,TGTGCCAGCAGCTTAAGCCTAACCGGTAATGAGCAGTTCTTC,CASSLSLTGNEQFF
many,TRBV24-1,TRBD1,TRBJ2-5,TGTGCCACCGGGACAGGGGTCCCACCCCCCCAAGAGACCCAGTACTTC,CATGTGVPPPQETQYF
medium-sized,TRBV27,NA,TRBJ2-7,TGTGCCAGCAGTTTGGGTGGCCCCCACTACGAGCAGTACTTC,CASSLGGPHYEQYF
many,TRBV15,NA,TRBJ1-5,TGTGCCACCAGCAAAGAAAAGGGGCCCCAGCATTTT,CATSKEKGPQHF
medium-sized,TRBV20-1,TRBD2,TRBJ2-1,TGCAGTGCTAGAAGAGGGAGGGCGGATGAGCAGTTCTTC,CSARRGRADEQFF
many,TRBV11-1,TRBD2,TRBJ2-5,TGTGCCAGCAGCTTAGCGGGACTAGCGGGAGTAGAGACCCAGTACTTC,CASSLAGLAGVETQYF
many,TRBV6-1,NA,TRBJ1-5,TGTGCCAGCAGTGAACGGGTCAATCAGCCCCAGCATTTT,CASSERVNQPQHF
medium-sized,TRBV27,TRBD2,TRBJ2-3,TGTGCCAGCAGTTCGCCACTAGCGTCCAGAGGTCTAGATACGCAGTATTTT,CASSSPLASRGLDTQYF
once,TRBV28,NA,TRBJ1-2,TGTGCCAGCAGGGGCCCCAGGGGATCGGGCTATGGCTACACCTTC,CASRGPRGSGYGYTF
many,TRBV7-2,TRBD2,TRBJ2-1,TGTGCCAGCAGCTATTTAGCGGGAGCTAGCGAGCAGTTCTTC,CASSYLAGASEQFF
many,TRBV18,NA,TRBJ1-3,TGTGCCAGCTCACGGGAGACGGGAAACACCATATATTTT,CASSRETGNTIYF
few,TRBV27,NA,TRBJ2-1,TGTGCCAGCAGTCCCGGGACATACGGCGATGAGCAGTTCTTC,CASSPGTYGDEQFF
NA,TRBV6-5,NA,TRBJ1-6,TGTGCCAGCAGTTACTGGCTGGGGGGGCATTCACCCCTCCACTTT,CASSYWLGGHSPLHF
many,TRBV28,TRBD1,TRBJ1-2,TGTGCCAGCACCTGGACAGGGGGCGCTTATGGCTACACCTTC,CASTWTGGAYGYTF
medium-sized,TRBV5-1,NA,TRBJ1-2,TGCGCCAGCAGCCGGGAGGGTAATGGCTACACCTTC,CASSREGNGYTF
many,TRBV6-6,TRBD1,TRBJ2-7,TGTGCCAGCAGTTTCCGGGGACAGGGCAAAGAGCAGTACTTC,CASSFRGQGKEQYF
medium-sized,TRBV20-1,TRBD1,TRBJ2-1,TGCAGTGCTAGATGGGACAGGCCAAACAATGAGCAGTTCTTC,CSARWDRPNNEQFF
medium-sized,TRBV29-1,TRBD2,TRBJ2-7,TGCAGCGTCACCGGGACTAGCGAGTATGGGTTCTACGAGCAGTACTTC,CSVTGTSEYGFYEQYF
many,TRBV5-1,TRBD2,TRBJ2-1,TGCGCCAGCAGCTCCCCCGGGACTAGCGGGCTGGCCCGTTTGGCTGAGCAGTTCTTC,CASSSPGTSGLARLAEQFF
medium-sized,TRBV7-6,NA,TRBJ2-5,TGTGCCAGCAGCTCCGAAGAGACCCAGTACTTC,CASSSEETQYF
many,TRBV6-2/TRBV6-3,TRBD2,TRBJ2-7,TGTGCCAGCAGTTCCAGGTCCGGGACTAGCGGCCCCTACGAGCAGTACTTC,CASSSRSGTSGPYEQYF
NA,TRBV5-1,NA,TRBJ2-5,TGCGCCAGCAGCCAGGGGTTTGAGGAGACCCAGTACTTC,CASSQGFEETQYF
medium-sized,TRBV18,NA,TRBJ2-3,TGTGCCAGCTCTCTGGACAGCACAGATACGCAGTATTTT,CASSLDSTDTQYF
many,TRBV14,TRBD1,TRBJ2-2,TGTGCCAGCAGTGTCGGACAGGGTGTGCTCTACACCGGGGAGCTGTTTTTT,CASSVGQGVLYTGELFF
medium-sized,TRBV7-9,NA,TRBJ2-7,TGTGCCAGCAGCTTAGGGAAGGGGTACTCCTACGAGCAGTACTTC,CASSLGKGYSYEQYF
medium-sized,TRBV15,TRBD2,TRBJ2-1,TGTGCCACCAGCAGAGCCCTACTCCAGACAGGGACTAGCGGGAGAGAGGGGAACAATGAGCAGTTCTTC,CATSRALLQTGTSGREGNNEQFF